The TCR beta chain under discussion was sequenced for a study of shared clonotypes between healthy human individuals (dated by TCRdb to 2018 to 2021). In the study overall: The cohort included three men and a couple of women between 18 and 49 years of age. Blood TCR repertoires of several healthy adults were deeply sequenced to estimate repertoire size and the extent of clonotype sharing between individuals. To increase sequencing depth and limit assay-specific biases, TCR repertoire library preparation and sequencing were carried out by different laboratories using diverse techniques. For each donor, CD4 naive and CD4 memory were each given three plates, CD8 naive was given two plates, and CD8 memory was given one plate. Leukapheresis yielded between about 0.9 and 9 billion PBMCs per donor. Summary of the overall study and its limitations: Approximately 5% of naive CD4, 3.5% of naive CD8, 2.3% of memory CD4, and 0.35% to 0.4% of memory CD8 clonotypes were shared across a few donors. Even with the large sequencing depth, rarefaction of the sorted-subset datasets indicated that sequencing was incomplete. The small number of donors limited the genetic and exposure-history diversity represented. Based on pairwise subsampling, the degree of clonotype sharing among donors was expected to be affected by sequencing depth. Clonotypes shared by all four sorted-subset donors showed higher generation probabilities than non-shared clonotypes. Sampling was restricted to blood, and TCR repertoires in tissue are likely to differ from TCR repertoires in blood. Larger estimated clonotype richness was generally found for naive subsets than for memory subsets.

Donors were healthy HIV-negative adults with no recently reported acute infections or vaccinations. Only Caucasian adults living in Nashville, Tennessee, USA were represented among the donors. CD4+ T cells were enriched through magnetic negative selection, after which naive cells were positively selected on CD45RA and the remaining negative fraction served as the memory subset. Blood was obtained by leukapheresis, after which PBMCs were separated by Ficoll-Histopaque density gradient centrifugation and cryopreserved in liquid nitrogen vapor phase. Purity and quantity of every magnetically sorted T cell population were checked by analytical flow cytometry. Genomic DNA was isolated from each sorted fraction and quantified by UV absorbance on a Nanodrop 2000c. Turning to this clone: Which antigen it targets is not known. No quality values exist for individual bases; no much larger clone is one base distant. The sample contains more than one DNA sequence encoding this CDR3.

Using the deep immunoSEQ assay, TCR CDR3 regions were amplified from genomic DNA by multiplex PCR. For each cell subset, the extracted genomic DNA was distributed evenly across all wells of several immunoSEQ 96-well plates, and each plate served as one replicate. For sorted subsets, each replicate PCR was loaded with around 200 ng genomic DNA, equivalent to about 33,000 T cell genomes. The purified libraries were quantified using a Qubit 3.0 fluorometer, sized with a Bioanalyzer 2100, and then quantified again using the KAPA Library Quantification kit. A separate single-read 150-cycle Illumina NextSeq 550 flow cell was used to sequence each immunoSEQ 96-well plate. As for the original processing: The immunoSEQ output contained only junctional sequences without quality scores, so filtering could not match that applied to full-length reads. To assign V/J genes and CDR3, sequences were annotated against IMGT germline references using PyIR, a Python wrapper for IgBLAST v1.9. Reads were filtered out if the reads had weak V/J assignments (E-value above 1e-6), no CDR3, stop codons, out-of-frame junctions, or ambiguous translated residues. V3J clonotypes were defined as sequences sharing an identical inferred V gene, J gene, and CDR3 amino acid sequence. The percentage overlap between two repertoires was calculated by dividing the number of shared unique clonotypes by the size of the smaller repertoire. Richness of each repertoire was evaluated using RTK rarefaction, the Chao1 estimator, and Recon v2.1 estimates of unobserved clonotypes. OLGA was used to compute generation probabilities for all TCRbeta clonotypes that the gDNA method yielded from a few donors. This immuneACCESS table, as held by TCRdb, lists in-frame sequences with V and J called but not all clones. Of the missing ones, under half trace to an unresolved V gene in checked studies; the others have no known cause. V and J calls plus clone size are reproduced from that table; the DNA served to infer D and trimming. This sample gives around 2.3 million clones in total; about 94% of them show up just once. The top ten constitute approximately 0.13% of the sample.

The CDR1 and CDR2 encoded by the germline V gene (reference sequence) are SEHNR and FQNEAQ. Including cysteine and phenylalanine, the CDR3 has 12 amino acids. Only the CDR3 region is kept as DNA, spanning 36 bases read in frame from base 1. Trimming at the junction amounts to 1 base on V and 4 bases on J, and the germline ends lie 5 bases apart. The specimen was naive CD4+ T cells sorted from blood. This sample's cell subset or site label indicates: CD45RA+ positively selected. Recombination connected TRBV7-9 to TRBJ2-7; no D gene call is confident. This sequence was found in a man aged 18 to 30 in good health. CDR3 reads: CASSLVWYEQYF. The nucleotide sequence reads as follows: TGTGCCAGCAGCTTAGTATGGTACGAGCAGTACTTC.